This is a list of T cell receptor beta chains from one sample in a study of OX40 agonist ivuxolimab in advanced cancers. The assay was immunoSEQ multiplex PCR, and TCRdb's table has in-frame clones only and misses some. Of about 52,000 clones in the sample, roughly 93% were seen once. The source material was CD4+ or CD8+ T cells sorted from blood, sampled in a trial of the OX40 agonist ivuxolimab. The source of these receptors is an adult with an advanced solid tumor such as melanoma, head and neck, liver or kidney cancer. Each CDR3 is given with its conserved first and last residue. D genes are given only for firm matches. Rows give clone size only sometimes, using once, few, many, or a class for an expanded clone.

j_call d_call v_call clone_size cdr3_aa cdr3_nt
TRBJ2-4 . TRBV25-1 . CASRGILAKNIQYF TGTGCCAGCCGGGGAATTCTAGCCAAAAACATTCAGTACTTC
TRBJ2-5 TRBD1 TRBV13 . CASSLSDRGETQYF TGTGCCAGCAGCTTATCGGACAGGGGGGAGACCCAGTACTTC
TRBJ1-1 . TRBV25-1 . CASGERGGTEAFF TGTGCCAGCGGTGAGAGGGGTGGAACTGAAGCTTTCTTT
TRBJ2-1 . TRBV27 . CASSLSASKGNEQFF TGTGCCAGCAGTTTAAGTGCGTCAAAGGGAAATGAGCAGTTCTTC
TRBJ2-1 . TRBV28 . CASNPDERNEQFF TGTGCCAGCAACCCCGACGAGAGGAATGAGCAGTTCTTC
TRBJ2-7 . TRBV9 . CASSVGDDSYEQYF TGTGCCAGCAGCGTGGGGGACGACTCCTACGAGCAGTACTTC
TRBJ2-7 . TRBV4-1 . CASSQLHPSSGYEQYF TGCGCCAGCAGCCAACTCCACCCATCGTCGGGCTACGAGCAGTACTTC
TRBJ2-2 . TRBV5-1 . CASSLLAVGRGAGELFF TGCGCCAGCAGCTTGTTGGCGGTCGGAAGGGGGGCCGGGGAGCTGTTTTTT
TRBJ2-7 . TRBV7-6 . CASSGTPGETDRPYYEQYF TGTGCCAGCAGCGGCACCCCCGGTGAGACAGATCGTCCCTATTACGAGCAGTACTTC
TRBJ1-1 . TRBV5-1 . CASSLAERGGWNTEAFF TGCGCCAGCAGCTTGGCCGAAAGGGGCGGGTGGAACACTGAAGCTTTCTTT
TRBJ2-2 . TRBV7-9 . CASSLILMEQNTGELFF TGTGCCAGCAGCTTAATCTTGATGGAGCAGAACACCGGGGAGCTGTTTTTT
TRBJ1-1 . TRBV19 . CASTYGQSMNTEAFF TGTGCCAGTACCTACGGACAGTCGATGAACACTGAAGCTTTCTTT
TRBJ2-1 TRBD2 TRBV7-9 . CASSPALSGRVYYNEQFF TGTGCCAGCAGCCCTGCTTTGAGCGGGAGGGTTTACTACAATGAGCAGTTCTTC
TRBJ2-5 TRBD2 TRBV4-3 once CASSRLLAVQETQYF TGCGCCAGCAGCCGCTTACTAGCGGTCCAAGAGACCCAGTACTTC
TRBJ2-1 . TRBV9 . CASSVEGDRNEQFF TGTGCCAGCAGCGTAGAGGGAGATCGGAATGAGCAGTTCTTC
TRBJ1-1 . TRBV29-1 . CSVVIRGVLRSSTEAFF TGCAGCGTTGTTATTAGAGGGGTTCTAAGATCGAGTACTGAAGCTTTCTTT
TRBJ1-1 TRBD1 TRBV30 . CALFRPRGRWNTEAFF TGTGCCTTATTCCGTCCGAGGGGGCGGTGGAACACTGAAGCTTTCTTT
TRBJ1-1 TRBD1 TRBV19 . CASSIDRDRGSTEAFF TGTGCCAGTAGTATAGACCGGGACAGGGGATCCACTGAAGCTTTCTTT
TRBJ2-1 . TRBV4-3 . CASSQEGGTYNEQFF TGCGCCAGCAGCCAAGAAGGGGGGACCTACAATGAGCAGTTCTTC
TRBJ1-2 . TRBV7-8 . CASSLTRVANYGYTF TGTGCCAGCAGCCTAACGAGGGTTGCCAACTATGGCTACACCTTC
TRBJ2-1 . TRBV15 . CATSRALGGTSYNEQFF TGTGCCACCAGCAGAGCTCTGGGCGGTACCTCCTACAATGAGCAGTTCTTC
TRBJ2-7 . TRBV19 . CASSIGASGYEQYF TGTGCCAGTAGTATAGGAGCAAGCGGCTACGAGCAGTACTTC